The entry below gives a single TCR beta chain sequence along with its context. Its antigen is undetermined. This record belongs to a study of PD-1 blockade in classical Hodgkin lymphoma. The germline gives CDR1 MNHEY, CDR2 SMNVEV (reference sequence). Between the trimmed V and J ends, which lost 3 bases and 4 bases, there was a span of 13 bases. The CDR3 totals 15 residues. No patient escaped relapse after autologous stem cell transplantation, and brentuximab vedotin exposure varied. CD4+ T cells were purified from thawed PBMCs by magnetic negative selection. Study-level points and caveats: Relapsed/refractory patients reportedly had lower baseline diversity than newly diagnosed patients. Individuals initiating nivolumab under 1 year after ASCT were excluded. Sources of repertoire differences remain undefined, possibly disease activity or prior therapy. Patients newly diagnosed and complete responders had comparable baseline diversity.

Libraries were prepared by immunoSEQ multiplex PCR; TCRdb keeps only in-frame clonotypes and omits some of them. The sample shows some 4,000 clones, 87% of them seen only once. The specimen comprised CD4+ T cells from blood, sampled at baseline. V usage is TRBV27 and J usage is TRBJ2-1; D remains unclear. The source of this sequence is a human donor with classical Hodgkin lymphoma. CDR3 in amino acids: CASSFPQKGYNEQFF. Written as DNA, the CDR3 is TGTGCCAGCAGTTTCCCCCAAAAGGGATACAATGAGCAGTTCTTC.